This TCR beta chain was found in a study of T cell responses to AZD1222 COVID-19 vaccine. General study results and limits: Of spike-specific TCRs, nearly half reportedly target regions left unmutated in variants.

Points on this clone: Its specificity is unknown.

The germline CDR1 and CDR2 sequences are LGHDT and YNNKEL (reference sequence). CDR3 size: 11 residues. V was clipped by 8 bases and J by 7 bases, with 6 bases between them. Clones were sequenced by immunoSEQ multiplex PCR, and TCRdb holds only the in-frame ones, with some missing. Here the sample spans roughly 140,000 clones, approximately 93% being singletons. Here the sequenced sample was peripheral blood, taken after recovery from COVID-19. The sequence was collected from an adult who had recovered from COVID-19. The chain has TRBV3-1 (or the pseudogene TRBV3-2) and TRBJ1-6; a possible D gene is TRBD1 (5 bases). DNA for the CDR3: TGTGCCAGCGGACAAAATTCACCCCTCCACTTT. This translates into CASGQNSPLHF.